What follows is one TCR beta chain and its context. This clone's antigen is unknown. No quality values exist for individual bases; no much larger clone is one base distant. TCRdb lists the instrument as Illumina HiSeq 1500. The raw public data were reprocessed by TCRdb itself: fastp quality trimming at Q25, MiXCR clonotype calling, in-frame beta chains only. Identical CDR3 proteins give one entry, which carries the most common genes and DNA. The sample has 900,000 to 950,000 distinct CDR3 sequences on record, 30% to 40% of them singletons. The ten largest clones take up 13% of the sample. These data originate in a study of T cell repertoires in cytomegalovirus infection (dated by TCRdb to the late 2010s). About the investigation overall: Alongside well-studied HLA-B-restricted epitopes, the peptide stimulations were aimed at recently identified HLA-C-restricted CMV epitopes, whose presentation resists viral immunomodulation. The HLA type of each donor mattered for the analysis, because public TCR beta signatures pointed to carriage of CMV infection along with the matching HLA type.

CDR1 and CDR2 are read off the germline V gene (reference sequence) as MNHNY and SVGAGI. V is shortened by 2 bases, J by 2 bases, and the region joining them spans 12 bases. The CDR3 holds 16 amino acids from the cysteine to the phenylalanine. Left in the record is the CDR3 DNA by itself, 48 bases read in frame from the first base. Study-wide conclusions, independent of this receptor: Cumulative frequency of public TCR beta family members discriminated carriers of CMV infection plus the relevant HLA type in this cohort and an independent roughly 350-donor cohort. The ex vivo response was dominated by HLA-C-restricted CMV-specific TCR beta clonotypes, which also provided the single most frequent clonotype in two of eight donors.

The treatment or condition tag for this specimen amounts to: in vitro stimulation with specific CMV peptide epitopes to enrich CMV-specific T cells. The specimen was cultured CD8+ T cells from PBMCs, collected from culture after CMV antigen stimulation. This chain joins TRBV6-6 to TRBJ2-2; the D gene is perhaps TRBD1, from 6 matching bases. This clonotype was sampled from a human donor in good health (CMV status not recorded). Some clones in this sample may be carry-over from other donors' samples. The CDR3 protein is CASSYGTGTNTGELFF. DNA sequence: TGTGCCAGCAGTTACGGGACCGGGACAAACACCGGGGAGCTGTTTTTT.